The 11 T cell receptor beta chains listed next were all sequenced from one sample in a study of shared clonotypes between healthy human individuals. The data were produced by immunoSEQ multiplex PCR, yet TCRdb's version contains in-frame clones alone and is incomplete. The table records millions of clones, approximately 94% of them present only once. Terminally differentiated effector memory CD45RA+ cells were left out of the naive CD8 fraction, which was CD45RO-negative and positively selected for CCR7. The sample comprised naive CD8+ T cells from PBMCs. These receptor sequences come from a man younger than 35 in good health. Some clones in this sample may be carry-over from other donors' samples.

This chain connects TRBV6-5 to TRBJ2-2; 7 bases map to TRBD2. The CDR3 covers 16 residues. Germline V CDR1 and CDR2: MNHEY, SVGAGI. The junction had 10 bases not matched to a gene; V was cut back by 4 bases and J by 5 bases. CDR3 in DNA: TGTGCCAGCAGTTCCCCCCGGGAGGCGGGGACCGGGGAGCTGTTTTTT. Its translation is CASSSPREAGTGELFF.

To note about this clone: Within the sample, other DNA sequences also encode this same CDR3. The V gene is TRBV28, the J gene TRBJ2-2; 7 bases match TRBD1. Germline V gene lookup returns CDR1 MDHEN and CDR2 SYDVKM. The CDR3 has 15 residues. The V gene end was trimmed by 3 bases and the J gene end by 0 bases; junction bases not matched to a gene: 1. In nucleotides, the CDR3 is TGTGCCAGCAGTTTGGGGACAGCGAACACCGGGGAGCTGTTTTTT. Residues: CASSLGTANTGELFF. Looking up the rest from reference TRBV28 and TRBJ2-2 gives the full variable domain: DVKVTQSSRYLVKRTGEKVFLECVQDMDHENMFWYRQDPGLGLRLIYFSYDVKMKEKGDIPEGYSVSREKKERFSLILESASTNQTSMYLCASSLGTANTGELFFGEGSRLTVL.

This rearrangement joins TRBV7-8 to TRBJ1-1; perhaps TRBD1 as D (6 bases). Trimming took 3 bases from V and 1 from J, leaving 15 bases between them. This CDR3 is 16 amino acids long. From germline, CDR1 is SGHVS and CDR2 FQNEAQ. Written as DNA, the CDR3 is TGTGCCAGCAGCTTCTGGGCCGGACAGAAGAACACTGAAGCTTTCTTT. It translates to CASSFWAGQKNTEAFF.

This chain uses TRBV18 with TRBJ2-5; 7 bases fit TRBD1. Germline values: CDR1 KGHSH, CDR2 LQKENI. Trimming took 0 bases from V and 3 from J; bases not matched to a gene: 7. The CDR3 extends over 16 amino acids. This chain's CDR3 is CASSPPPRTGKETQYF. The CDR3, as DNA: TGTGCCAGCTCACCACCCCCCCGGACAGGAAAAGAGACCCAGTACTTC.

The chain joins TRBV19 to TRBJ2-5; perhaps D is TRBD1 or TRBD2 (5 bases each). Germline lookup yields CDR1 LNHDA and CDR2 SQIVND (reference sequence). This CDR3 comprises 15 residues. V was clipped by 5 bases and J by 2 bases, with 15 bases between them. CDR3 coding DNA: TGTGCCAGTAGTCTGGTTGAGGGGAGACAAGAGACCCAGTACTTC. This translates into CASSLVEGRQETQYF.

In this sample, this clone turned up once. The CDR3 DNA reads as TGTGCCAGCAGCTCCCGGACTAGCGGGTACCAAGAGACCCAGTACTTC. It is translated as CASSSRTSGYQETQYF. This rearrangement joins TRBV7-2 to TRBJ2-5; 11 bases map to TRBD2. Germline lookup yields CDR1 SGHTA and CDR2 FQGNSA. CDR3 length: 16 amino acids. V lost 4 bases, J lost 0 bases, and 4 bases stayed unmatched. The whole variable domain, remainder taken from reference TRBV7-2 and TRBJ2-5, is GAGVSQSPSNKVTEKGKDVELRCDPISGHTALYWYRQSLGQGLEFLIYFQGNSAPDKSGLPSDRFSAERTGGSVSTLTIQRTQQEDSAVYLCASSSRTSGYQETQYFGPGTRLLVL.

The chain carries TRBV28 and TRBJ2-1; TRBD1 matches at 8 bases. Germline CDR1 and CDR2: MDHEN and SYDVKM. There are 16 residues in the CDR3. V dropped 5 bases and J dropped 15; count of bases not matched to a gene: 21. The CDR3 sequence: CASSDSWDRLTSVRFF. Here the CDR3 DNA reads TGTGCCAGCAGTGACTCCTGGGACAGGTTAACCTCCGTTAGGTTCTTC.

V usage is TRBV27 and J usage is TRBJ2-4; D is unclear. The germline V and J ends were trimmed by 5 bases and 10 bases, with 15 bases remaining between them. The CDR3 runs to 13 residues. The V gene's germline CDR1 is MNHEY and CDR2 SMNVEV (reference sequence). The CDR3 DNA is TGTGCCAGCAGTCTCGACTCGGCCGGAATTCAGTACTTC. This codes for CASSLDSAGIQYF.

This clone has only one observation. The rearrangement joins TRBV18 to TRBJ2-3, with no clear D. The CDR3 has 16 amino acids. Germline V gene data show CDR1 as KGHSH and CDR2 as LQKENI. Trimming pared 4 bases from V and 0 bases from J, leaving 14 bases between. Here the CDR3 DNA reads TGTGCCAGCTCACAGAGGTGGGGTTCTAGCACAGATACGCAGTATTTT. Translation gives CASSQRWGSSTDTQYF.

V and J are TRBV15 and TRBJ2-7; 9 positions agree with TRBD2. J gave up 2 bases and V 5 bases, and 4 bases lay outside the gene matches. This CDR3 contains 14 residues. Germline CDR1 and CDR2: LNHNV and YYDKDF (reference sequence). The DNA for the CDR3 is TGTGCCACCAGCTTGACTAGCGGCACCTACGAGCAGTACTTC. Its protein is CATSLTSGTYEQYF. Looking up the rest from reference TRBV15 and TRBJ2-7 gives the full variable domain: DAMVIQNPRYQVTQFGKPVTLSCSQTLNHNVMYWYQQKSSQAPKLLFHYYDKDFNNEADTPDNFQSRRPNTSFCFLDIRSPGLGDTAMYLCATSLTSGTYEQYFGPGTRLTVT.

This sequence joins TRBV7-9 and TRBJ2-3; 9 bases agree with TRBD1. Germline loops: CDR1 SEHNR, CDR2 FQNEAQ (reference sequence). There are 17 residues in the CDR3. The V gene end was trimmed by 5 bases and the J gene end by 2 bases; junction bases not matched to a gene: 11. CDR3 nucleotides: TGTGCCAGCAGCGAGCTCGGCCGGGACAGGGACACAGATACGCAGTATTTT. It encodes CASSELGRDRDTDTQYF.